This TCR beta chain emerged from a study of blood T cell repertoires in COVID-19. Study context: Samples came from the United States, Italy and Spain, spanning acute and convalescent COVID-19.

The protocol was immunoSEQ multiplex PCR, while the TCRdb copy is restricted to in-frame clones and leaves out a portion. The table lists 30,000 to 35,000 clones, 85% of them singletons. The CDR3 totals 16 residues. With 3 bases removed from V and 0 bases from J, the gap between germline ends came to 13 bases. CDR1 is SGHRS and CDR2 is YFSETQ in the germline V gene. The genes are TRBV5-1 and TRBJ1-3; D may be TRBD1 (5 bases). This TCR derives from a human donor with acute or convalescent COVID-19. The donor label of this sample is uncertain. The sample comprised peripheral blood. The CDR3 region has the DNA TGCGCCAGCAGCTCCGGAGGGGTGAGCTCTGGAAACACCATATATTTT. It specifies CASSSGGVSSGNTIYF.